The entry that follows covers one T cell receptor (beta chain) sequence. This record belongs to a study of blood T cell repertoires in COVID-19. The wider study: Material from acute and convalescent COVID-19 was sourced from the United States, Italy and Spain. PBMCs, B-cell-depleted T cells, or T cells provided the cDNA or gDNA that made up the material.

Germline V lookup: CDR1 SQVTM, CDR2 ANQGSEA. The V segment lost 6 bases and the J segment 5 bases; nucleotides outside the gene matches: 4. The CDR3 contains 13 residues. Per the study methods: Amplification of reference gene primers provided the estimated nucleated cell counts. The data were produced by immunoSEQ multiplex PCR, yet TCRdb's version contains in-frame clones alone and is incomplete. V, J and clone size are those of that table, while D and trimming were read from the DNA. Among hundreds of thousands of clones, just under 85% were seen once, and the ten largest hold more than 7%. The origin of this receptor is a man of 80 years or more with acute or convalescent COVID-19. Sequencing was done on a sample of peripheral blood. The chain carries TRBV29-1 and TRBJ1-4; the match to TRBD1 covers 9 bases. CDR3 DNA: TGCAGCGTCGCCGGGACAGGGAATGAAAAACTGTTTTTT. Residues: CSVAGTGNEKLFF.